A single sample is the source of the 20 T cell receptor beta chains below, sequenced in a study of blood T cell repertoires in COVID-19. The table came from immunoSEQ multiplex PCR; TCRdb's copy has only in-frame clones and leaves some out. The sample lists 30,000 to 40,000 clones, roughly 84% occurring once. Material: peripheral blood. Receptor source: a man between 60 and 75 years old with COVID-19, enrolled during active disease.

This chain connects TRBV18 to TRBJ1-1, with a weak D call TRBD1 (5 bases). V was cut by 2 bases and J by 8 bases, with 18 bases left in between. The CDR3 covers 15 residues. The V gene's germline CDR1 is KGHSH and CDR2 LQKENI. CDR3 protein: CASSPFAVRGLEAFF. In DNA form, the CDR3 reads TGTGCCAGCTCACCATTCGCCGTCCGGGGGTTGGAAGCTTTCTTT.

The chain couples TRBV28 to TRBJ2-7; TRBD2 is a possible D gene (5 bases). The CDR3 contains 12 residues. Trimming stripped 8 bases from V and 7 bases from J, with 15 bases between. Looked up from germline, CDR1 is MDHEN and CDR2 is SYDVKM. CDR3 sequence: CASPTPTGEQYF. The DNA for the CDR3 is TGTGCCAGCCCGACCCCCACGGGGGAGCAGTACTTC.

The chain links TRBV6-4 to TRBJ2-6; 8 bases agree with TRBD1. The CDR3 contains 16 residues. V was pared by 5 bases and J by 0 bases, with 3 bases of the junction left unmatched. In germline, CDR1 is MRHNA, CDR2 SNTAGT. The CDR3 region is CASSPGTGSGANVLTF. CDR3 coding DNA: TGTGCCAGCAGTCCCGGGACAGGCTCTGGGGCCAACGTCCTGACTTTC.

Here the CDR3 reads CASSLVLGSYEQYF. The CDR3 DNA sequence: TGTGCCAGCAGCTTAGTTCTCGGGTCCTACGAGCAGTACTTC. This chain connects TRBV11-2 to TRBJ2-7; no definite D call. The V end lost 1 base, the J end lost 1 base, and 8 bases lay between the germline ends. This CDR3 region has 14 residues. The germline V gene has CDR1 SGHAT and CDR2 FQNNGV.

The chain joins TRBV18 to TRBJ1-1; no clear D gene. The CDR3 consists of 14 residues. Trimming shortened V by 3 bases and J by 4 bases, and 12 bases separated the two germline ends. Per the germline V gene, CDR1 is KGHSH and CDR2 is LQKENI. As DNA, the CDR3 is TGTGCCAGCTCACCTCCCCATGCAGGCACTGAAGCTTTCTTT. Translation: CASSPPHAGTEAFF.

This chain uses TRBV19 with TRBJ2-7; 10 positions match TRBD1. Germline CDR1 is LNHDA and CDR2 is SQIVND (reference sequence). V dropped 5 bases and J dropped 4; count of bases not matched to a gene: 2. This CDR3 has 13 amino acids. The CDR3 is CASSWDRGYEQYF. The CDR3 DNA is TGTGCCAGTAGTTGGGACAGGGGTTACGAGCAGTACTTC.

V gene TRBV10-3 combines with J gene TRBJ1-6; D call uncertain. Deletions cut 0 bases from V and 6 bases from J, with 9 bases between. The CDR3 contains 15 residues. Per germline, CDR1 ENHRY and CDR2 SYGVKD. The CDR3 DNA sequence: TGTGCCATCAGTGAGTCGGAGGAAGTTAATTCACCCCTCCACTTT. This translates into CAISESEEVNSPLHF.

The V and J genes are TRBV3-1 (or the pseudogene TRBV3-2) and TRBJ1-6, with D perhaps matching TRBD1 (6 bases). The germline V and J ends were trimmed by 1 base and 0 bases, with 13 bases remaining between them. This CDR3 contains 18 residues. CDR1 is LGHDT, CDR2 YNNKEL, per germline (reference sequence). In nucleotides, the CDR3 is TGTGCCAGCAGCCAAGTTGGGGGCGAGAGCTCCTATAATTCACCCCTCCACTTT. Translation: CASSQVGGESSYNSPLHF.

This chain links TRBV3-1 (or the pseudogene TRBV3-2) with TRBJ2-5; a possible D gene is TRBD2 (5 bases). The CDR3 is 15 amino acids. V dropped 4 bases and J dropped 2 bases, with 14 bases sitting between them. From germline, CDR1 is LGHDT and CDR2 YNNKEL (reference sequence). CDR3: CASSPSSGGQETQYF. The CDR3 DNA sequence: TGTGCCAGCAGCCCCAGCAGCGGAGGACAAGAGACCCAGTACTTC.

V usage is TRBV5-1 and J usage is TRBJ2-7; tentative D call: TRBD1 (5 bases). In germline, CDR1 is SGHRS, CDR2 YFSETQ. V dropped 0 bases and J dropped 6 bases, with 10 bases sitting between them. This CDR3 has 13 amino acids. DNA for the CDR3: TGCGCCAGCAGCTTGGATGACAGTGGCGAGCAGTACTTC. This encodes CASSLDDSGEQYF.

The table lists this clone with a count of one. This chain links TRBV5-6 with TRBJ2-1; maybe TRBD2 (6 bases). The CDR3 has 16 residues. CDR1 and CDR2 from the germline V gene are SGHDT and YYEEEE. The V gene lost 4 bases and the J gene lost 2 bases, with 16 bases spanning the gap. CDR3 nucleotide sequence: TGTGCCAGCAGCCCGGTTGGAGGCGGGACCTACAATGAGCAGTTCTTC. Translated: CASSPVGGGTYNEQFF. Full variable domain (missing parts from reference TRBV5-6 and TRBJ2-1): DAGVTQSPTHLIKTRGQQVTLRCSPKSGHDTVSWYQQALGQGPQFIFQYYEEEERQRGNFPDRFSGHQFPNYSSELNVNALLLGDSALYLCASSPVGGGTYNEQFFGPGTRLTVL.

The J gene is TRBJ2-2, the V gene TRBV28, with a tentative D call TRBD2 (6 bases). Trimming took 4 bases from V and 3 from J, leaving 9 bases between them. The CDR3 is 14 residues long. Germline lookup yields CDR1 MDHEN and CDR2 SYDVKM. CDR3 protein: CASSSPGDTGELFF. The DNA of the CDR3 is TGTGCCAGCAGTTCTCCGGGGGACACCGGGGAGCTGTTTTTT. The variable domain in full, with the rest retrieved from reference TRBV28 and TRBJ2-2, is DVKVTQSSRYLVKRTGEKVFLECVQDMDHENMFWYRQDPGLGLRLIYFSYDVKMKEKGDIPEGYSVSREKKERFSLILESASTNQTSMYLCASSSPGDTGELFFGEGSRLTVL.

The chain carries TRBV28 and TRBJ1-2, with 7 bases aligning to TRBD1. The trim removed 6 bases at V and 2 bases at J, leaving 3 bases unmatched. The CDR3 totals 13 residues. CDR1 and CDR2 (germline): MDHEN, SYDVKM. The CDR3: CASRPTGNYGYTF. CDR3 bases: TGTGCCAGCAGACCGACAGGGAACTATGGCTACACCTTC.

This clone turned up a few times. V is TRBV27 and J is TRBJ1-5, with D unclear. The germline V and J ends were trimmed by 2 bases and 3 bases, with 14 bases remaining between them. CDR1 and CDR2 from the germline V gene are MNHEY and SMNVEV (reference sequence). CDR3 length equals 16 residues. Here the CDR3 reads CASSLLGRGFNQPQHF. DNA for the CDR3: TGTGCCAGCAGTTTACTTGGGCGCGGGTTCAATCAGCCCCAGCATTTT.

The chain links TRBV7-8 to TRBJ1-6; maybe TRBD1 (5 bases). The CDR3 sequence is 14 residues long. Germline lookup yields CDR1 SGHVS and CDR2 FQNEAQ. With 8 bases removed from V and 4 bases from J, the gap between germline ends came to 12 bases. This CDR3 reads CASGQTGYNSPLHF. CDR3 DNA sequence: TGTGCCAGCGGACAAACTGGGTATAATTCACCCCTCCACTTT.

This clone appeared a few times. The chain is built from TRBV6-1 and TRBJ1-5; 10 bases align to TRBD1. This CDR3 is 17 amino acids long. The ends lost 4 bases at V and 4 bases at J; junction bases unmatched: 10. CDR1 and CDR2 (germline): MNHNS, SASEGT. The CDR3 DNA follows: TGTGCCAGCAGTGGGACGACAGGGGGCACACCAAATCAGCCCCAGCATTTT. As protein: CASSGTTGGTPNQPQHF.

V and J are TRBV6-5 and TRBJ1-5; TRBD1 agrees at 7 bases. Germline assignment: CDR1 MNHEY and CDR2 SVGAGI. J gave up 5 bases and V 5 bases, and 6 bases lay outside the gene matches. CDR3 length: 14 amino acids. The CDR3 protein is CASSKTGVYQPQHF. DNA of the CDR3: TGTGCCAGCAGTAAAACAGGGGTCTATCAGCCCCAGCATTTT.

This clone was counted once. The V and J genes are TRBV15 and TRBJ2-1, with D perhaps TRBD1 (6 bases). This CDR3 is built from 17 residues. Germline V CDR1 and CDR2: LNHNV, YYDKDF (reference sequence). Trimming removed 0 bases at V and 3 bases at J, with 15 bases between. The CDR3 is CATSREGAGAFYNEQFF. The CDR3 DNA follows: TGTGCCACCAGCAGAGAGGGGGCAGGTGCTTTCTACAATGAGCAGTTCTTC.

There are a few counts of this clone. The chain recombines TRBV4-1 with TRBJ1-6; D is possibly TRBD1 (6 bases). The length of the CDR3 is 18 residues. With 0 bases removed from V and 8 bases from J, the gap between germline ends came to 20 bases. Looked up from germline, CDR1 is MGHRA and CDR2 is YSYEKL. The CDR3: CASSQDNYVGRGDSPLHF. CDR3 nucleotide sequence: TGCGCCAGCAGCCAAGATAATTATGTTGGCAGGGGTGATTCACCCCTCCACTTT.

This chain uses TRBV11-2 with TRBJ2-7, with D hard to call. Trimming left V 5 bases short and J 3 bases short, with 8 bases between. Germline assignment: CDR1 SGHAT and CDR2 FQNNGV. This CDR3 has 12 amino acids. The CDR3 sequence: CASSPADYEQYF. Here the CDR3 DNA reads TGTGCCAGCAGCCCGGCGGACTACGAGCAGTACTTC.